This TCR beta chain appears in the sequencing data of a study of regulatory T cells in long-lasting Graves disease. Arm-PCR with iRepertoire HTBI primers amplified the CDR3 regions for these TCR beta libraries. One entry per CDR3 protein results from TCRdb running MiXCR on the multiplex PCR reads. The sample shows 350,000 to 500,000 distinct CDR3 sequences, about a sixth of them seen only once. This clonotype was picked up many times. V lost 0 bases to trimming and J lost 4 bases, with 16 bases between them. CDR3 length: 15 residues. Germline V CDR1 and CDR2: DFQATT, SNEGSKA (reference sequence). Time point defined: newly diagnosed GD, antithyroid drugs for less than 3 months. Researchers made the TCR library from RNA that was extracted from PBMCs. The patients were enrolled through endocrinology in Xi'an, China. The EDTA tubes were filled with around 9.1 milliliters of drawn peripheral blood. The same specimen was also included in a second study, on T cells in Graves' hyperthyroidism and ophthalmopathy. That paper states: Researchers defined stable Graves' hyperthyroidism as no ophthalmopathy progression within 18 months.

The specimen was peripheral blood mononuclear cells (PBMCs), collected at new diagnosis, from a patient treated with antithyroid drugs. The source of this sequence is a woman aged 25 to 39 with Graves disease. This chain joins TRBV20-1 and TRBJ2-7, with a possible D match to TRBD1 (6 bases). In DNA, the CDR3 is TGCAGTGCTAGAGACCCTACCGGGACAAAATACGAGCAGTACTTC. Protein sequence: CSARDPTGTKYEQYF.